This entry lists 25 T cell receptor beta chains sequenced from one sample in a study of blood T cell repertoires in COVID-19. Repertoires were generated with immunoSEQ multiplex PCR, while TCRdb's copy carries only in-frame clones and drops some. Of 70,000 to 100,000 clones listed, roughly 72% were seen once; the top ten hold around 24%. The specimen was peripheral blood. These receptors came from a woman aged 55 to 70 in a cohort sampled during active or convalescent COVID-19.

The CDR3 is CASSHGQTYEQYF. The CDR3 bases are TGTGCCAGCAGCCACGGACAAACCTACGAGCAGTACTTC. The rearrangement links TRBV3-1 (or the pseudogene TRBV3-2) to TRBJ2-7; tentatively, D is TRBD1 (5 bases). The V gene lost 3 bases and the J gene lost 2 bases, with 8 bases spanning the gap. Germline values: CDR1 LGHDT, CDR2 YNNKEL (reference sequence). The CDR3 has 13 amino acids.

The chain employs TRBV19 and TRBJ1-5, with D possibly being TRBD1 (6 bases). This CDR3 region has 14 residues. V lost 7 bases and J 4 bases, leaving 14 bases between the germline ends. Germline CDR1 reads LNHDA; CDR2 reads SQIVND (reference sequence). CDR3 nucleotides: TGTGCCAGTACCACCGGGACACAAAATCAGCCCCAGCATTTT. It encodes CASTTGTQNQPQHF. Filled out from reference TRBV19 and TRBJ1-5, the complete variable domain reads DGGITQSPKYLFRKEGQNVTLSCEQNLNHDAMYWYRQDPGQGLRLIYYSQIVNDFQKGDIAEGYSVSREKKESFPLTVTSAQKNPTAFYLCASTTGTQNQPQHFGDGTRLSIL.

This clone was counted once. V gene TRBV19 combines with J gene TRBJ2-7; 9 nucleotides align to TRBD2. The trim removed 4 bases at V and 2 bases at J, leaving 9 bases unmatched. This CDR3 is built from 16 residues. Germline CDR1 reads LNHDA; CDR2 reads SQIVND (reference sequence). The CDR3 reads CASSTRSSGGTYEQYF. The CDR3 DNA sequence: TGTGCCAGTAGTACACGGAGTAGCGGGGGTACCTACGAGCAGTACTTC.

CDR3 residues: CAWSPGSTGELFF. As DNA, the CDR3 is TGTGCCTGGAGTCCTGGGAGTACCGGGGAGCTGTTTTTT. The chain recombines TRBV30 with TRBJ2-2, with D perhaps TRBD2 (5 bases). V lost 2 bases and J 5 bases, leaving 9 bases between the germline ends. The CDR3 contains 13 residues. In germline, CDR1 is GTSNPN, CDR2 SVGIG (reference sequence).

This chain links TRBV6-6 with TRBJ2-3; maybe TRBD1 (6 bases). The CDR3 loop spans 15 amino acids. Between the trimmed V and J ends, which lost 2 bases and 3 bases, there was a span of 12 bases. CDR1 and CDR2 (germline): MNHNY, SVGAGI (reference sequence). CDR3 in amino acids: CASSYVATGTDTQYF. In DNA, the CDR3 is TGTGCCAGCAGTTACGTGGCTACAGGGACAGATACGCAGTATTTT.

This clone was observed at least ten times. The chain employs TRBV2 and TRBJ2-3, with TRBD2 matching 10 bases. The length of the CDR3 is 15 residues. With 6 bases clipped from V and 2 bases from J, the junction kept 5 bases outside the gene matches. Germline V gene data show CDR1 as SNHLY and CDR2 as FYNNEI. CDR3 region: CASRGLAVTTDTQYF. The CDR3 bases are TGTGCCAGCAGAGGACTAGCGGTGACCACAGATACGCAGTATTTT.

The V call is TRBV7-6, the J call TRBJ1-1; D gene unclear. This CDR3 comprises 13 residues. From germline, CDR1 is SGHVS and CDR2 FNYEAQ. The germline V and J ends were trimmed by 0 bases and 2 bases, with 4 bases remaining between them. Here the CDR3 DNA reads TGTGCCAGCAGCTTAGCCGGTAACACTGAAGCTTTCTTT. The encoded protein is CASSLAGNTEAFF.

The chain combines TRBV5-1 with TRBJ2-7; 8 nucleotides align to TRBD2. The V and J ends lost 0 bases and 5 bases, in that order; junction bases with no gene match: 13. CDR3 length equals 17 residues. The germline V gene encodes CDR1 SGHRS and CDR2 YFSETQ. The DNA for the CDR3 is TGCGCCAGCAGCTTGGGAGCGGGGGCCTCAGGGGTCCACGAGCAGTACTTC. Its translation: CASSLGAGASGVHEQYF.

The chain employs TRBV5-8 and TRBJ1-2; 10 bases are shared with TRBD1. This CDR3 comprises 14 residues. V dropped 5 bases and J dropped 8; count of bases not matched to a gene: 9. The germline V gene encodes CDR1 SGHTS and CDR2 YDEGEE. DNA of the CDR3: TGTGCCAGCAGGAAAAGACAGGGGGCTAGAGGCTACACCTTC. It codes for CASRKRQGARGYTF.

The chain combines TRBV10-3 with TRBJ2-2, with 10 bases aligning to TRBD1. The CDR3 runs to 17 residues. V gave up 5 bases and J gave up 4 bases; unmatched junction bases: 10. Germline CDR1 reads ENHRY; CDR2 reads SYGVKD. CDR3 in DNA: TGTGCCATCAGTACCAGGACAGGGGGTGTGGGCACCGGGGAGCTGTTTTTT. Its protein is CAISTRTGGVGTGELFF.

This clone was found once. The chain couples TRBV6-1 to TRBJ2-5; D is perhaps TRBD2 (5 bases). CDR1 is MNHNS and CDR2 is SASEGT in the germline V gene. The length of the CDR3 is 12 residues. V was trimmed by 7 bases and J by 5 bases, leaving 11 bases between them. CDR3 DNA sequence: TGTGCCAGCACCTCGGGGATGGAGACCCAGTACTTC. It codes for CASTSGMETQYF.

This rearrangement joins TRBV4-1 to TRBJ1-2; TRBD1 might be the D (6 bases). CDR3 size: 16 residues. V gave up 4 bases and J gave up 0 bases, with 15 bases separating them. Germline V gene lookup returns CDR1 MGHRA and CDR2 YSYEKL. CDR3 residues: CASSLEFQGTNYGYTF. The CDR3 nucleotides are TGCGCCAGCAGCCTCGAATTTCAGGGGACTAACTATGGCTACACCTTC.

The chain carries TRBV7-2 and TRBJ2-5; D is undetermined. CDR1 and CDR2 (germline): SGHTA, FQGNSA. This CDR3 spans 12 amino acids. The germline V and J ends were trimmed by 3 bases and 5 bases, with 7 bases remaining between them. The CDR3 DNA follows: TGTGCCAGCAGCTTTGGTCGGGAGACCCAGTACTTC. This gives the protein CASSFGRETQYF. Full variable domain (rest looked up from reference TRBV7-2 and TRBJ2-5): GAGVSQSPSNKVTEKGKDVELRCDPISGHTALYWYRQSLGQGLEFLIYFQGNSAPDKSGLPSDRFSAERTGGSVSTLTIQRTQQEDSAVYLCASSFGRETQYFGPGTRLLVL.

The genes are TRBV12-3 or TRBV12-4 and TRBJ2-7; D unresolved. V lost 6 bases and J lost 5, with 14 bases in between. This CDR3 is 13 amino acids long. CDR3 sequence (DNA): TGTGCCAGCAGGCTAGAGGTGCACAACGAGCAGTACTTC. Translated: CASRLEVHNEQYF.

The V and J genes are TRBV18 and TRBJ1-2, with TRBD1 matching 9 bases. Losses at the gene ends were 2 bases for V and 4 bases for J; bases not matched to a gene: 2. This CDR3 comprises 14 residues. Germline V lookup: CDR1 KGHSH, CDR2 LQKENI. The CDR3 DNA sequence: TGTGCCAGCTCACCATCGGACAGGGGCTATGGCTACACCTTC. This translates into CASSPSDRGYGYTF.

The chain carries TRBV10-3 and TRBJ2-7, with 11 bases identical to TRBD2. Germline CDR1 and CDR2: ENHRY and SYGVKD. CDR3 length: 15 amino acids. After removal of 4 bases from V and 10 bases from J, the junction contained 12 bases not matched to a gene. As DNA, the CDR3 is TGTGCCATCAGTGTCGAACCGGGACTAGCGGTTAATCAGTACTTC. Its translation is CAISVEPGLAVNQYF.

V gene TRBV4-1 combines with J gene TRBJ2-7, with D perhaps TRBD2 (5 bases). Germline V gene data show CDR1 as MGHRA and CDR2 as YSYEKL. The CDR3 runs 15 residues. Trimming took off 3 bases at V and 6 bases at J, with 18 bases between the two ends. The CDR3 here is CASSQGRGSPLEQYF. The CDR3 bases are TGCGCCAGCAGCCAGGGTCGAGGGAGCCCCCTCGAGCAGTACTTC.

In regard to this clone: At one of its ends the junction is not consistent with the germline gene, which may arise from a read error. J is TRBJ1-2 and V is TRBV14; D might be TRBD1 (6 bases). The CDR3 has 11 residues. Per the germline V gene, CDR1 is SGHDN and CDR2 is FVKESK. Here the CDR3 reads CASSNKGGPNF. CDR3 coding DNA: TGTGCCAGCAGCAACAAGGGGGGGCCTAACTTC.

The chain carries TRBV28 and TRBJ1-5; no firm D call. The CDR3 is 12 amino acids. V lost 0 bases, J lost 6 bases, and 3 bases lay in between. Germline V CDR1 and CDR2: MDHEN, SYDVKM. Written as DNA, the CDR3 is TGTGCCAGCAGTTTATGGGCTCAGCCCCAGCATTTT. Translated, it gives CASSLWAQPQHF. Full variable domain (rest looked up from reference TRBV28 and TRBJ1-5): DVKVTQSSRYLVKRTGEKVFLECVQDMDHENMFWYRQDPGLGLRLIYFSYDVKMKEKGDIPEGYSVSREKKERFSLILESASTNQTSMYLCASSLWAQPQHFGDGTRLSIL.

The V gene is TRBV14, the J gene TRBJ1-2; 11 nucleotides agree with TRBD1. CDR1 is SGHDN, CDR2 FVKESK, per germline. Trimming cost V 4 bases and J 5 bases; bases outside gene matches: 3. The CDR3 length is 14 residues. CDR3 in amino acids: CASSLGQGAYGYTF. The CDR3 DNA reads TGTGCCAGCAGCCTCGGACAGGGGGCTTATGGCTACACCTTC.

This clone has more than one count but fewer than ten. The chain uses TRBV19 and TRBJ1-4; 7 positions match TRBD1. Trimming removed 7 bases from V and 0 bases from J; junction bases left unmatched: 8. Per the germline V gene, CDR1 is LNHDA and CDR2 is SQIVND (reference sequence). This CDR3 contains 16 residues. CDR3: CASTLRQGTTNEKLFF. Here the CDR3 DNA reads TGTGCCAGTACTCTTCGACAGGGAACAACTAATGAAAAACTGTTTTTT. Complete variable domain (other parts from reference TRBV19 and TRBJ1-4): DGGITQSPKYLFRKEGQNVTLSCEQNLNHDAMYWYRQDPGQGLRLIYYSQIVNDFQKGDIAEGYSVSREKKESFPLTVTSAQKNPTAFYLCASTLRQGTTNEKLFFGSGTQLSVL.

This CDR3 reads CASSSRLAGGTDTQYF. The CDR3 region has the DNA TGTGCCAGCAGCTCAAGACTAGCGGGGGGAACAGATACGCAGTATTTT. The chain recombines TRBV7-2 with TRBJ2-3; 13 bases are a match to TRBD2. The trim removed 4 bases at V and 3 bases at J, leaving 4 bases unmatched. This CDR3 comprises 16 residues. Germline V gene lookup returns CDR1 SGHTA and CDR2 FQGNSA.

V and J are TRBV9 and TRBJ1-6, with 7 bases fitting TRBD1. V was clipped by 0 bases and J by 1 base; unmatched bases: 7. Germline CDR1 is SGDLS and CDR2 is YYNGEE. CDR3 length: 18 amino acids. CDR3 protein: CASSVDRGGASYNSPLHF. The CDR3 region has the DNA TGTGCCAGCAGCGTAGACAGGGGCGGAGCATCCTATAATTCACCCCTCCACTTT.

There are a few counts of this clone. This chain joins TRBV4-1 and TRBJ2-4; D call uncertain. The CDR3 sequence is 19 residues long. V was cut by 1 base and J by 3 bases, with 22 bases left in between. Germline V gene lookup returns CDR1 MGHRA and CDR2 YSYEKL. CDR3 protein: CASSQVVGGLIQHKNIQYF. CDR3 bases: TGCGCCAGCAGCCAAGTTGTTGGCGGCCTCATTCAACACAAAAACATTCAGTACTTC.

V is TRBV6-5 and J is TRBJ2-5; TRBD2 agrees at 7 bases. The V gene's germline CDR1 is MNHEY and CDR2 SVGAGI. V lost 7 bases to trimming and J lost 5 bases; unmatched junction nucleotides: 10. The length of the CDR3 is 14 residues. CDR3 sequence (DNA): TGTGCCAGCACTACCGGGACTACGGAGGAGACCCAGTACTTC. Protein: CASTTGTTEETQYF.